Each of the 9 T cell receptor beta chains below was sequenced from the same sample in a study of cytomegalovirus exposure and HLA in healthy donors (TCRdb year 2017). Libraries were made using the immunoSEQ multiplex PCR assay. A mixture of 60 forward primers for TCR Vbeta segments and 13 reverse primers for TCR Jbeta segments was used in the multiplex PCR. In its TCRdb copy, this immuneACCESS table keeps in-frame sequences only and misses some clones. Where compared with another copy, unresolved V genes explain less than half of these, and the others have no known cause. This sample has about 140,000 clones in its table, and around three quarters of those were observed once. The top ten clonotypes cover 2.4% of the sample. The sequenced sample was PBMCs. These receptors all stem from a woman younger than 35 in good health and CMV-seropositive.

The chain combines TRBV28 with TRBJ2-3, with TRBD2 matching over 12 bases. V was pared by 6 bases and J by 7 bases, with 5 bases of the junction left unmatched. Germline V gene data show CDR1 as MDHEN and CDR2 as SYDVKM. The CDR3 has 14 amino acids. This CDR3 is CASRTSGGRNTQYF. Written as DNA, the CDR3 is TGTGCCAGCAGGACTAGCGGGGGTCGGAATACGCAGTATTTT.

The chain combines TRBV28 with TRBJ1-3; TRBD1 matches 8 bases. The ends lost 10 bases at V and 4 bases at J; junction bases unmatched: 6. The CDR3 has 13 residues. Germline V gene data show CDR1 as MDHEN and CDR2 as SYDVKM. The CDR3 loop is CATQDRVGNTIYF. The CDR3 DNA follows: TGTGCCACCCAGGACAGGGTCGGAAACACCATATATTTT.

The chain uses TRBV7-9 and TRBJ2-2, with D tentatively TRBD1 (6 bases). There are 18 residues in the CDR3. V was pared by 2 bases and J by 1 base, with 17 bases between. Germline-derived CDR1 and CDR2 are SEHNR and FQNEAQ (reference sequence). The CDR3 DNA reads as TGTGCCAGCAGCTTATCTGTCGGTGGGGGCTTGAACACCGGGGAGCTGTTTTTT. Its translation is CASSLSVGGGLNTGELFF.

This chain connects TRBV11-2 to TRBJ2-5; weak D call: TRBD1 (5 bases). The CDR3 totals 14 residues. Germline CDR1 and CDR2: SGHAT and FQNNGV. The V end was cut by 4 bases, the J end by 9 bases, with 18 bases between. DNA of the CDR3: TGTGCCAGCAGCTATATGACAGACGGCGAGGCCCAGTACTTC. It yields the protein CASSYMTDGEAQYF.

The chain links TRBV28 to TRBJ1-4, with D tentatively TRBD1 (6 bases). The CDR3 consists of 17 residues. Germline CDR1 MDHEN, CDR2 SYDVKM. Trimming pared 0 bases from V and 0 bases from J, leaving 11 bases between. The CDR3 is CASSLWVGGSTNEKLFF. The CDR3 bases are TGTGCCAGCAGTTTATGGGTAGGGGGATCAACTAATGAAAAACTGTTTTTT.

This chain connects TRBV30 to TRBJ1-3, with 10 bases lining up with TRBD1. The J segment lost 1 base and the V segment lost 3 bases, leaving 3 bases of the junction unmatched. The germline gives CDR1 GTSNPN, CDR2 SVGIG (reference sequence). The CDR3 has 15 amino acids. The CDR3 spells CAWRGQGISGNTIYF. CDR3 nucleotide sequence: TGTGCCTGGAGGGGACAGGGGATATCTGGAAACACCATATATTTT.

This clone was found once. V and J are TRBV5-6 and TRBJ1-2; 10 bases are shared with TRBD1. The trim removed 2 bases at V and 5 bases at J, leaving 6 bases unmatched. Germline-derived CDR1 and CDR2 are SGHDT and YYEEEE. The CDR3 length is 15 residues. The CDR3 protein is CASSLDRGRGYGYTF. CDR3 nucleotide sequence: TGTGCCAGCAGCTTAGACAGGGGGCGCGGGTATGGCTACACCTTC.

V is TRBV20-1 and J is TRBJ1-3; no definite D call. Trimming removed 5 bases at V and 4 bases at J, with 6 bases between. Germline CDR1 is DFQATT and CDR2 is SNEGSKA (reference sequence). This CDR3 has 11 residues. CDR3 in DNA: TGCAGTGCTTTGACAGGAAACACCATATATTTT. Its protein is CSALTGNTIYF.

The J gene is TRBJ2-5, the V gene TRBV5-1; possibly TRBD1 for D (6 bases). The CDR3 totals 16 residues. V dropped 1 base and J dropped 1 base, with 14 bases sitting between them. The germline gives CDR1 SGHRS, CDR2 YFSETQ. The CDR3 is CASSLQTGALQETQYF. The CDR3 nucleotides are TGCGCCAGCAGCTTGCAGACAGGAGCCCTCCAAGAGACCCAGTACTTC.